The next 5 T cell receptor beta chains were all read from a single sample in a study of metastatic and nonmetastatic thyroid tumors. TCRdb reprocessed the PCR reads via MiXCR. This table has more than 12,000 clones, 29% appearing once. No treatment of any kind had been given to any patient before thyroid surgery. The sequenced sample consisted of tumor tissue. The receptors come from a male donor with papillary thyroid cancer or a benign thyroid nodule (not recorded which). Some clones in this sample may be carry-over from other donors' samples.

The chain carries TRBV5-1 and TRBJ2-1, with TRBD1 matching over 8 bases. The CDR3 has 14 amino acids. Germline V CDR1 and CDR2: SGHRS, YFSETQ. J lost 8 bases, V lost 4 bases, and 8 bases had no gene match. CDR3 DNA: TGCGCCAGCAGCATGCCGGGACAGGTCGATGAGCAGTTCTTC. It codes for CASSMPGQVDEQFF.

V and J are TRBV20-1 and TRBJ2-3; unclear D gene. The V gene's germline CDR1 is DFQATT and CDR2 SNEGSKA (reference sequence). The CDR3 is made up of 12 amino acids. The V gene lost 6 bases and the J gene lost 3 bases, with 10 bases spanning the gap. The CDR3 sequence is CSAKGSTDTQYF. CDR3 nucleotides: TGCAGTGCCAAGGGCTCGACAGATACGCAGTATTTT.

The sample holds many counts of this clone. The genes are TRBV19 and TRBJ2-2; D gene uncertain. The CDR3 totals 14 residues. Deletions cut 3 bases from V and 3 bases from J, with 8 bases between. Germline CDR1 reads LNHDA; CDR2 reads SQIVND (reference sequence). This CDR3 reads CASSMYSYTGELFF. The CDR3 DNA follows: TGTGCCAGTAGTATGTACAGTTACACCGGGGAGCTGTTTTTT. Full variable domain (missing parts from reference TRBV19 and TRBJ2-2): DGGITQSPKYLFRKEGQNVTLSCEQNLNHDAMYWYRQDPGQGLRLIYYSQIVNDFQKGDIAEGYSVSREKKESFPLTVTSAQKNPTAFYLCASSMYSYTGELFFGEGSRLTVL.

This clone was counted only a few times. The chain employs TRBV6-2 or TRBV6-3 and TRBJ1-2; perhaps TRBD1 as D (5 bases). Germline V gene lookup returns CDR1 MNHEY and CDR2 SVGEGT. The CDR3 loop spans 14 amino acids. The germline V and J ends were trimmed by 0 bases and 8 bases, with 13 bases remaining between them. The CDR3 reads CASSYSIGGSGYTF. The CDR3 coding sequence is TGTGCCAGCAGTTACTCGATTGGGGGTTCGGGCTACACCTTC.

This clone is classed as large. The V gene is TRBV4-1, the J gene TRBJ2-7, with TRBD2 matching 8 bases. CDR3 size: 16 residues. V lost 0 bases, J lost 2 bases, and 6 bases stayed unmatched. The germline CDR1 and CDR2 sequences are MGHRA and YSYEKL. CDR3 nucleotide sequence: TGCGCCAGCAGCCAAGAAGCGGGAGACAGCGCCTACGAGCAGTACTTC. Amino acid sequence: CASSQEAGDSAYEQYF.